Listed here is a single T cell receptor (beta chain). This clone was found many times. No cognate antigen has been identified for it. The record has no base qualities; no much larger clone is one base away. The sample is drawn from a study of cytomegalovirus exposure and HLA in healthy donors (dated by TCRdb to the late 2010s). Notes on the research overall: An earlier analysis of several hundred of the donors reported 250 to 350 Gb of sequence data and 117 million unique TCR beta sequences obtained from around 190 million T cells. An early release covering 550 to 650 HLA-typed donors comprised about 320 gigabases of sequencing data and tens of millions of unique TCR sequences. Among the roughly 380 genotyped donors, 81% belonged to the genetic ancestry cluster associated with self-reported Caucasian donors. The study was designed to test whether signatures of past pathogen exposure could be identified by cataloging public T cell receptors. The study profiled the T cell repertoires of 666 subjects by immunosequencing and related them to cytomegalovirus serostatus. A separate validation cohort of about 110 different subjects was used in addition to the 666-subject first cohort. To predict cytomegalovirus infection status, the study combined high-throughput TCR immunosequencing, statistical association of individual TCRs with disease status, and machine learning. In a later analysis, previously published TCR beta repertoires from 550 to 750 donors were re-analyzed and high-resolution HLA genotyping was added so that TCR occurrence patterns could be studied. Rather than using new phenotypic data, the later analysis identified candidate immune exposures from TCR beta sequences and from how often those sequences occurred across donors. In an earlier analysis of 550 to 700 of the donors, high-throughput TCR beta sequencing was used to judge whether each TCR beta V gene segment behaved as functional or pseudogenic. Donor age, sex, ethnicity and CMV serostatus were compiled together with the repertoire data. In a later genetic analysis, genome-wide SNP genotypes for about three fifths of the 666 donors were used, and that subset was treated as a discovery cohort. All discovery cohort repertoires had been generated on a single sequencing platform. HLA typing covered class I and class II loci at four-digit resolution. The number of donors typed differed by locus, with roughly 629-640 for A, B, C, DRB1 and DQB1, roughly 550 for DQA1, 606 for DPA1, and approximately 470 for DPB1. Because of strong linkage in the cohort, roughly 5 DR-DQ haplotypes were treated as single units for association and clustering. On average, roughly 250,000 unique TCR beta nucleotide sequences were sequenced per donor among some 420 genotyped donors of the cohort, with roughly 18% of those sequences being non-productive. Overall study outcomes, separate from this receptor: In vitro tests confirmed that a few of the cytomegalovirus-associated TCR beta chains recognize cytomegalovirus antigens. A further reported finding was that TCR beta sequences accurately predicted the HLA-A and HLA-B alleles for most subjects in the first cohort. A group of highly shared sequence variants was considered likely to be a technical artifact of the sequencing pipeline. A later genetic analysis associated a missense DCLRE1C variant with V-gene and J-gene trimming of TCR beta chains, and an independent cohort replicated the association. Most CMV-associated TCR beta chains appeared to be HLA-restricted in a later analysis, and the HLA associations seemed to be driven largely by CMV exposure. When HLA alleles, especially DR and DQ, strongly co-occurred, attributing TCR associations to individual alleles was difficult. Most TCR sequences were observed very rarely across donors, whereas some public TCRs were present in many individuals. A later analysis reported that several top co-occurrence clusters appeared linked to parvovirus B19, influenza, CMV and Epstein-Barr virus. The classifier was reported to diagnose cytomegalovirus status with high specificity and sensitivity in both the original and validation cohorts. Linkage disequilibrium might explain the correlated functional status among segregating V segments, but an unknown experimental factor could not be excluded. According to a later analysis, TCR association rates differed among HLA loci, with DRB1 alleles showing the most associated TCRs and HLA-C alleles showing the fewest. Presence/absence analyses assumed roughly uniform sequencing depth across donors, an assumption that may not hold. In an earlier analysis of approximately 590 of the donors, most TCR beta V segments appeared in productive rearrangements about 87% or about 30% of the time, broadly matching IMGT annotations. Because counts were too low, roughly 17 rarely observed V segments, including chromosome 9 orphons, were left out of the earlier analysis of a few hundred of the donors. The only immune exposure information available for the cohort was CMV serostatus. Compared with equally common non-associated chains, HLA-associated TCR beta chains in a later analysis were more clonally expanded and had lower generation probabilities. In this cohort, only TCR beta chains were sequenced, and detectable features were limited by the absence of alpha or paired-chain data. The study listed 150 to 200 TCR beta chains as associated with cytomegalovirus. A later genetic analysis reported fewer N-insertions in productive TCRs among donors in an Asian-associated ancestry cluster than the roughly 640-donor mean. Because the 87-base-pair reads could not distinguish some IMGT-functional V segments, including TRBV6-2 and TRBV6-3, those segments were excluded. In a later analysis, 16,951 TCR beta sequences were associated with specific HLA alleles at a false discovery rate of 0.05. Because HLA typing was unavailable for some donors at each locus, only the typed subset was used in association tests. It was suggested by the authors that the approach could potentially be generalized to other disease states and immunological phenotypes.

The library was produced with the immunoSEQ multiplex PCR assay. The multiplex PCR relied on a mix of 60 forward primers for TCR Vbeta segments and 13 reverse primers for TCR Jbeta segments. The CDR3 region of rearranged TCR beta genes was amplified from genomic DNA with a multiplex PCR assay. On the Illumina HiSeq System, the amplified TCR beta libraries were sequenced as 87-base-pair reads. In the paper's pipeline: Across the 640 or so repertoires, a later analysis counted around 80 million unique TCR beta chains, some 11 million of which were shared by at least two donors. Raw reads were error-corrected and collapsed into unique sequences with a nearest-neighbor algorithm that merged closely related sequences to remove PCR and sequencing errors. V, D and J gene segments were assigned by aligning CDR3 sequences to IMGT reference sequences. For a sequence to be retained, at least a six-nucleotide match to both a V gene segment and a J gene segment was required. A rearrangement was called productive if the CDR3 had no stop codons and remained in frame with V and J, and every other rearrangement was called non-productive. Following IMGT convention, CDR3 was defined as the stretch from the second conserved V-encoded cysteine to the conserved J-encoded phenylalanine. Sequences without an unambiguous match to a single V gene segment were excluded from the earlier analysis of 500 to 700 of the donors. In an earlier analysis of approximately 590 of the donors, V segments were called functional above 56.7% productive rearrangements and were called segregating when the between-donor standard deviation exceeded 5%. A statistical classification framework was developed to diagnose cytomegalovirus status using the catalog of TCR beta chain sequences. In a later analysis, V and J genes were assigned by comparing TCR nucleotide sequences against IMGT/GENE-DB human TR gene sequences. In a later analysis, CDR3 sequences and most-parsimonious VDJ recombination scenarios were assigned using the TCRdist pipeline. A later analysis defined each TCR beta chain by its CDR3 amino acid sequence plus V-gene family, and excluded reads lacking a unique V-gene family. In a later analysis, 550 to 650 highly shared, low-generation-probability nucleotide sequences were removed to address suspected cross-contamination and a sequencing artifact. In a later analysis, a clonal expansion index was calculated for each public chain from normalized within-repertoire ranks of inferred template counts. Generation probabilities in a later analysis came from a VDJ recombination model fitted to out-of-frame rearrangements, and those results were checked against IGoR. In a later analysis, TCR-TCR, TCR-HLA and TCR-CMV co-occurrence was scored with hypergeometric tests, and a repertoire-size bias correction was applied to TCR pairs. False discovery rates were estimated in a later analysis by permuting HLA or CMV assignments 20 times. A later analysis grouped co-occurring TCRs with DBSCAN, adding TCRdist sequence similarity when clustering within HLA-allele-positive subsets. Repertoires with fewer than 30,000 or more than 120,000 public chains, plus five repertoires with anomalous nucleotide sharing, were excluded from co-occurrence clustering. The clones in this table, taken by TCRdb from immuneACCESS, are in-frame only. Not every clone is retained; where verified, under half of the shortfall comes from an unresolved V gene, and the cause of the rest is unknown. V and J calls and clone size come straight from that table; D and trimming were deduced from the DNA. Across this sample there are under 140,000 clones, with more than 65% seen only once. The ten largest clones take up around 6.6% of the sample.

In total, approximately 610 healthy bone marrow donors made up the cohort. At the time of sampling, every cohort member was nominally healthy, though immune exposures that went unrecorded were likely present. The donor was CMV seropositive and belonged to the group of about 290 seropositive cohort members. A peripheral blood sample was provided by each donor, and peripheral blood mononuclear cells were used for TCR beta sequencing. The Qiagen DNeasy Blood Extraction Kit was used to extract genomic DNA from the blood cell samples. The CDR3, from cysteine to phenylalanine, totals 14 residues. Only the CDR3 portion is preserved as DNA: 42 bases, with reading frame beginning at the first base. The V and J ends are trimmed by 7 bases and 3 bases, leaving 19 bases between them. The germline V gene (reference sequence) yields GTSNPN for CDR1 and SVGIG for CDR2.

Sequencing input: PBMCs. The rearranged chain carries TRBV30 and TRBJ2-7; matching of 6 bases hints at TRBD1 as the D gene. The clonotype comes from a man aged 25-45 years in good health and CMV-seropositive. The CDR3 reads as follows: CAFEQGSSIYEQYF. The DNA sequence reads TGTGCCTTCGAACAGGGCAGCTCGATCTACGAGCAGTACTTC.